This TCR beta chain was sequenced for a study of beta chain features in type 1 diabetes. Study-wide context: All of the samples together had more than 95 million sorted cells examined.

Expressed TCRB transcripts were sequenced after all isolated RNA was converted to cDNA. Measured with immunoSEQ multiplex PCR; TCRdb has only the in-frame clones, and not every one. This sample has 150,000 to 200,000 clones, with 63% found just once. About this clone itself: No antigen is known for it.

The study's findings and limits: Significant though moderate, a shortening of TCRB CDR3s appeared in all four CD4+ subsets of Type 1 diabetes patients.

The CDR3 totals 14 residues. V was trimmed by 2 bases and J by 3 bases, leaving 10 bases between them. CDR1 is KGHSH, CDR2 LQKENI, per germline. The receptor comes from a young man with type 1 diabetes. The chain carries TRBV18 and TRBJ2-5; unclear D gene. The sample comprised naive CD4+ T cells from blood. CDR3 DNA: TGTGCCAGCTCACCAGTTTCGACGGAAGAGACCCAGTACTTC. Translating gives CASSPVSTEETQYF.